This T cell receptor (beta chain) was sequenced for a study of blood T cell repertoires in COVID-19. The wider study: PBMCs, B-cell-depleted T cells, or T cells were the source of the cDNA or gDNA that made up the material.

CDR1 is KGHDR and CDR2 is SFDVKD in the germline V gene. With 1 base removed from V and 4 bases from J, the gap between germline ends came to 3 bases. The CDR3 extends over 12 amino acids. The authors' processing: Amplified reference gene primers provided the basis for estimating nucleated cell counts. TCRdb's table, derived via immunoSEQ multiplex PCR, lists solely in-frame clones and lacks some. D and trimming were read from the DNA, whereas the V and J calls and clone size are those reported in that table. Here the sample spans under 300,000 clones, roughly 80% being singletons. The chain recombines TRBV24-1 with TRBJ1-2; the D is unclear. Material for sequencing was peripheral blood. The clonotype was recovered from a woman aged 45-65 years who had recovered from COVID-19. CDR3 in DNA: TGTGCCACCAGTGATTTCGGCTATGGCTACACCTTC. Translated: CATSDFGYGYTF.